This TCR beta chain came from a study of blood T cell repertoires in COVID-19 (dated by TCRdb to the early 2020s). Regarding the complete study: Samples from collaborators originated in the United States, Italy and Spain and spanned both the acute and convalescent phases of COVID-19. The prospective study material was composed of cDNA or gDNA derived from T cells, B-cell-depleted T cells, or PBMCs. Subjects who had been exposed to COVID-19, were actively infected with it, or had recovered from it provided the deeply sampled blood TCRbeta repertoires that made up the dataset. The repertoires were released in a freely available public database intended as a resource for research on the immune response to SARS-CoV-2. Samples came from the ongoing ImmuneRACE study (first 160 participants) plus 1,254 subjects from 6 global collaborators. A de-identified subject ID, COVID-19 status, age in years and sex were almost always included in the sample metadata. Where available, HLA class I and class II types were taken from metadata supplied by the sample provider and were not determined by assay-based typing.

The collaborating institutions used their own protocols to collect whole blood in K2EDTA tubes. For TCRbeta analysis, collaborators shipped samples as frozen whole blood, isolated PBMCs, or DNA extracted from either of those sample types. Counted from cysteine to phenylalanine, this CDR3 has 16 amino acids. Of the read, only the CDR3 DNA is kept; its 48 bases are in frame from base 1. Germline trimming amounts to 5 bases on V and 1 base on J, with 4 as the count of junction bases outside the gene matches. Based on the germline V gene (reference sequence), the CDR1 and CDR2 sequences are PRHDT and FYEKMQ. About this clone: This receptor's antigen is unknown. No clone much larger than this one lies a single base away; base qualities are absent.

Broad study findings and their caveats: Clinical and demographic metadata were provided uncurated, with the amount varying by source and participant.

The immunoSEQ Assay, a bias-controlled multiplex PCR, was used to amplify TCRbeta CDR3 regions from genomic DNA. On the authors' methods: Within the assay, amplification of reference gene primers was used to estimate how many nucleated cells each sample contained. To quantify the absolute abundance of each unique TCRbeta CDR3 rearrangement, sequence reads were collapsed and filtered. For each sample, productive Simpson clonality was calculated by taking the square root of Simpson's diversity index across productive rearrangements. The immuneACCESS repertoire file appears here via TCRdb, limited to in-frame rearrangements. These files lack a portion of the clones; in checked studies, under half of the deficit traces to unresolved V genes, and the cause of the others is not known. The V and J calls and clone size are taken from that table; D and trimming were inferred from the DNA. The sample contains almost 95,000 clones, approximately 83% of them found a single time. The top ten clones comprise 6.3% of the sample.

The clonotype was recovered from a man aged 55 to 70 with acute or convalescent COVID-19. This sequence uses TRBV13 and TRBJ2-3; a stretch of 12 junction bases matches TRBD2. Sequencing was performed on peripheral blood. The DNA sequence is given as TGTGCCAGCAGCCCTCGGACTAGCGGGGGCACAGATACGCAGTATTTT. Protein translation: CASSPRTSGGTDTQYF.